This T cell receptor beta chain stems from a study of identical twins. The CDR3 totals 16 residues. V lost 2 bases and J lost 0, with 15 bases in between. In germline, CDR1 is DFQATT, CDR2 SNEGSKA (reference sequence). The sample holds a few counts of this clonotype. TCRdb itself ran the 5' RACE reads through MiXCR, one entry per CDR3 protein. The sample shows 1.5 million to 2 million distinct CDR3 sequences, under 35% of them seen only once. The sequenced material came from cord blood. The chain recombines TRBV20-1 with TRBJ2-3, with D possibly matching TRBD1 (6 bases). The receptor was isolated from a newborn girl in good health. In DNA, the CDR3 is TGCAGTGCTAGACAGGGGTCCCTGTTTAGCACAGATACGCAGTATTTT. Translating it yields CSARQGSLFSTDTQYF.